Presented here are 13 T cell receptor beta chains from one specimen sequenced in a study of response to subunit inactivated influenza vaccine. TCRdb fed the RT-PCR reads into MiXCR, producing one record per CDR3 protein. The profile shows roughly 650,000 distinct CDR3 sequences, less than 15% of them singletons. This specimen was PBMCs from blood, taken 14 days before vaccination. These receptors came from a man in his fifties or sixties who received an inactivated influenza vaccine.

The sample holds a few counts of this clonotype. The J gene is TRBJ2-3, the V gene TRBV20-1; 10 bases match TRBD2. CDR1 and CDR2 from the germline V gene are DFQATT and SNEGSKA (reference sequence). This CDR3 has 21 residues. V dropped 4 bases and J dropped 3; count of bases not matched to a gene: 25. The CDR3 bases are TGCAGTGCTATAGGTGGTAGCGGGACAGGCACTAGCGGGATGAGGACAGATACGCAGTATTTT. It specifies CSAIGGSGTGTSGMRTDTQYF.

The gene calls are TRBV18 and TRBJ2-2, with D unresolved. Germline V gene lookup returns CDR1 KGHSH and CDR2 LQKENI. The CDR3 runs to 16 residues. V was clipped by 1 base and J by 4 bases, with 13 bases between them. This chain's CDR3 is CASSPRSLTPTGELFF. The CDR3 DNA reads as TGTGCCAGCTCACCACGTTCCTTGACCCCCACCGGGGAGCTGTTTTTT.

This clonotype was observed many times. The chain has TRBV4-3 and TRBJ2-3; D possibly corresponds to TRBD1 (5 bases). This CDR3 is 15 amino acids long. CDR1 LGHNA and CDR2 YSLEER come from the germline V gene. The V end lost 1 base, the J end lost 3 bases, and 11 bases lay between the germline ends. The CDR3 nucleotides read TGCGCCAGCAGCCAAGGGTCAGGGTTTACAGATACGCAGTATTTT. Its protein is CASSQGSGFTDTQYF.

The chain carries TRBV20-1 and TRBJ2-7, with a weak D call TRBD1 (6 bases). Germline V CDR1 and CDR2: DFQATT, SNEGSKA (reference sequence). This CDR3 is 15 amino acids long. The V and J ends lost 3 bases and 5 bases respectively, with 20 bases between them. Here the CDR3 reads CSASRGNLRYDEQYF. DNA for the CDR3: TGCAGTGCTAGTAGGGGGAATTTGCGGTACGACGAGCAGTACTTC.

This clonotype was seen a few times. The chain employs TRBV6-5 and TRBJ2-1; D is uncertain. The length of the CDR3 is 17 residues. The V gene lost 2 bases and the J gene lost 0 bases, with 14 bases spanning the gap. The V gene's germline CDR1 is MNHEY and CDR2 SVGAGI. The CDR3 sequence is CASSYPPLDSSYNEQFF. The CDR3 DNA follows: TGTGCCAGCAGTTACCCGCCCCTAGATAGCTCCTACAATGAGCAGTTCTTC.

This clonotype was seen ten or more times. This rearrangement joins TRBV12-3 or TRBV12-4 to TRBJ2-5; TRBD1 matches 11 bases. J was trimmed by 5 bases and V by 6 bases; bases with no gene match: 5. The CDR3 totals 14 residues. The DNA of the CDR3 is TGTGCCAGCAGCCCGGACAGGGGGCGTGAGACCCAGTACTTC. As protein: CASSPDRGRETQYF.

Only a few counts were recorded for this clonotype. The V and J genes are TRBV5-8 and TRBJ2-7, with 10 nucleotides matching TRBD1. Germline assignment: CDR1 SGHTS and CDR2 YDEGEE. V shed 5 bases, J shed 4 bases, and the junction held 9 bases outside the gene matches. CDR3 length: 15 amino acids. CDR3 bases: TGTGCCAGCAGGAAGATTCCGGGACAGGGGTACGAGCAGTACTTC. Translated, it gives CASRKIPGQGYEQYF.

The genes are TRBV7-2 and TRBJ2-5; D is perhaps TRBD2 (5 bases). In germline, CDR1 is SGHTA, CDR2 FQGNSA. This CDR3 region has 14 residues. Deletions cut 5 bases from V and 4 bases from J, with 14 bases between. The CDR3 DNA reads TGTGCCAGCAGCCCCTCGTCCCGGGGAGAGACCCAGTACTTC. This codes for CASSPSSRGETQYF.

This clonotype has more than one count but fewer than ten. The rearrangement joins TRBV11-2 to TRBJ2-3, with D unclear. This CDR3 spans 13 amino acids. Germline CDR1 is SGHAT and CDR2 is FQNNGV. V lost 5 bases to trimming and J lost 4 bases, with 10 bases between them. DNA of the CDR3: TGTGCCAGCAGCCCTCAAGTGCCAGATACGCAGTATTTT. It specifies CASSPQVPDTQYF.

The chain joins TRBV27 to TRBJ2-7; D could derive from TRBD1 or TRBD2 (6 bases each). V dropped 3 bases and J dropped 2 bases, with 11 bases sitting between them. The CDR3 spans 14 residues. Looked up from germline, CDR1 is MNHEY and CDR2 is SMNVEV (reference sequence). The CDR3 DNA reads as TGTGCCAGCAGTTTCCGGGGGCCGGCCTACGAGCAGTACTTC. It is translated as CASSFRGPAYEQYF.

This clonotype was counted ten times or more. The V and J genes are TRBV12-3 or TRBV12-4 and TRBJ1-6; TRBD1 aligns across 7 bases. This CDR3 has 17 residues. After removal of 4 bases from V and 6 bases from J, the junction contained 12 bases not matched to a gene. Here the CDR3 DNA reads TGTGCCAGCAGTTACGGTGGTTGGGACAGCCGTAATTCACCCCTCCACTTT. This codes for CASSYGGWDSRNSPLHF.

The chain combines TRBV20-1 with TRBJ2-1; D is unresolved. V lost 1 base and J 12 bases, leaving 10 bases between the germline ends. CDR3 length: 11 amino acids. Germline V gene sequence: CDR1 DFQATT, CDR2 SNEGSKA (reference sequence). The CDR3 here is CSARARAPQFF. The CDR3 DNA reads TGCAGTGCTAGAGCCCGGGCTCCGCAGTTCTTC.

This clonotype was detected only a few times. The J gene is TRBJ2-2, the V gene TRBV25-1; TRBD1 aligns across 9 bases. Germline V gene data show CDR1 as MGHDK and CDR2 as SYGVNS. With V trimmed by 1 base and J by 2 bases, 2 bases remained unmatched. This CDR3 spans 16 amino acids. CDR3 bases: TGTGCCAGCAGTGAATGGACAGGGGAAAACACCGGGGAGCTGTTTTTT. Translation gives CASSEWTGENTGELFF.